This passage covers 28 T cell receptor beta chains from one sample sequenced in a study of cytomegalovirus exposure and HLA in healthy donors. This PCR relied on a set of 60 Vbeta primers and 13 Jbeta primers. The method was immunoSEQ multiplex PCR; TCRdb's version includes in-frame clones alone and lacks a portion of them. The sample has 160,000 or so clones, roughly four fifths seen once. Input material: PBMCs. These receptors came from a man between 35 and 55 years old in good health and CMV-seronegative.

This chain joins TRBV29-1 and TRBJ2-5, with TRBD1 matching over 10 bases. CDR3 size: 15 residues. The V segment lost 1 base and the J segment 3 bases; nucleotides outside the gene matches: 5. Germline V CDR1 and CDR2: SQVTM, ANQGSEA. This CDR3 is CSVEGGQGVEETQYF. The CDR3 DNA follows: TGCAGCGTTGAAGGCGGACAGGGGGTGGAAGAGACCCAGTACTTC.

This chain links TRBV7-9 with TRBJ2-1; 7 nucleotides match TRBD2. The CDR3 is 14 residues long. J was trimmed by 3 bases and V by 9 bases; bases with no gene match: 8. The germline CDR1 and CDR2 sequences are SEHNR and FQNEAQ (reference sequence). Written as DNA, the CDR3 is TGTGCCAGTAGCCGCGGGGGAGACTACAATGAGCAGTTCTTC. It codes for CASSRGGDYNEQFF.

The chain is built from TRBV27 and TRBJ1-5, with 7 bases aligning to TRBD1. J lost 4 bases, V lost 8 bases, and 14 bases had no gene match. The CDR3 sequence is 16 residues long. Germline values: CDR1 MNHEY, CDR2 SMNVEV (reference sequence). CDR3: CASSSLSGTENQPQHF. In DNA form, the CDR3 reads TGTGCCAGCTCCAGTTTGTCCGGGACAGAAAATCAGCCCCAGCATTTT.

The V gene is TRBV14, the J gene TRBJ2-3; tentative D call: TRBD1 (6 bases). Trimming removed 0 bases at V and 6 bases at J, with 16 bases between. Germline lookup yields CDR1 SGHDN and CDR2 FVKESK. This CDR3 comprises 16 residues. The CDR3 sequence is CASSQDWTVGRDTQYF. The CDR3 DNA sequence: TGTGCCAGCAGCCAAGACTGGACAGTCGGTCGGGATACGCAGTATTTT.

This clone was recorded once. The chain joins TRBV11-2 to TRBJ2-3, with TRBD2 identical over 11 bases. This CDR3 has 16 residues. V gave up 4 bases and J gave up 6 bases; unmatched junction bases: 9. CDR1 SGHAT and CDR2 FQNNGV come from the germline V gene. The CDR3 DNA is TGTGCCAGCAGCTCCGTTAGCGGGAGGGCCGTGGATACGCAGTATTTT. This encodes CASSSVSGRAVDTQYF.

A single count supports this clone. CDR3 nucleotides: TGTGCCATCAGTGAACGGACAGGGGGCACTGAAGCTTTCTTT. It yields the protein CAISERTGGTEAFF. The rearrangement joins TRBV10-3 to TRBJ1-1; 10 bases are a match to TRBD1. The germline gives CDR1 ENHRY, CDR2 SYGVKD. CDR3 size: 14 residues. Trimming removed 3 bases from V and 4 bases from J; junction bases left unmatched: 2.

The sample holds a few counts of this clone. The chain joins TRBV28 to TRBJ2-4; possibly TRBD2 for D (6 bases). This CDR3 has 17 amino acids. V lost 4 bases, J lost 7 bases, and 23 bases lay in between. In germline, CDR1 is MDHEN, CDR2 SYDVKM. CDR3 coding DNA: TGTGCCAGCAGTTCCCCCCTGGAGGGCAGTGGAGGCAACATTCAGTACTTC. It is translated as CASSSPLEGSGGNIQYF.

The chain couples TRBV11-2 to TRBJ1-1; D remains ambiguous. From germline, CDR1 is SGHAT and CDR2 FQNNGV. Deletions cut 2 bases from V and 4 bases from J, with 5 bases between. The CDR3 has 12 amino acids. In DNA, the CDR3 is TGTGCCAGCAGCTTATCATTCACTGAAGCTTTCTTT. This sequence encodes CASSLSFTEAFF.

V and J are TRBV29-1 and TRBJ2-1; 7 bases are a match to TRBD2. V trimming: 3 bases; J trimming: 5 bases; junction bases outside the gene matches: 16. Germline values: CDR1 SQVTM, CDR2 ANQGSEA. This CDR3 contains 17 residues. The CDR3 nucleotides read TGCAGCGTTGATGGCCCACTAGCGAAGGAAGAAGACAATGAGCAGTTCTTC. Protein sequence: CSVDGPLAKEEDNEQFF.

The chain couples TRBV19 to TRBJ2-1, with D perhaps matching TRBD2 (5 bases). From germline, CDR1 is LNHDA and CDR2 SQIVND (reference sequence). Trimming removed 3 bases from V and 6 bases from J, with 18 bases in between. The CDR3 runs 16 residues. CDR3 residues: CASSISAPKEGNEQFF. As DNA, the CDR3 is TGTGCCAGTAGTATTTCTGCCCCGAAAGAGGGCAATGAGCAGTTCTTC.

This clone has just a few counts. The CDR3 loop reads CASSLEVPGTQYF. The DNA for the CDR3 is TGCGCCAGCAGCTTGGAGGTACCAGGTACGCAGTATTTT. The chain links TRBV5-1 to TRBJ2-3; D unclear. Trimming removed 0 bases at V and 8 bases at J, with 10 bases between. This CDR3 is built from 13 residues. Germline CDR1 is SGHRS and CDR2 is YFSETQ. The full variable domain, in which reference TRBV5-1 and TRBJ2-3 provide the parts outside the CDR3, is KAGVTQTPRYLIKTRGQQVTLSCSPISGHRSVSWYQQTPGQGLQFLFEYFSETQRNKGNFPGRFSGRQFSNSRSEMNVSTLELGDSALYLCASSLEVPGTQYFGPGTRLTVL.

The V call is TRBV2, the J call TRBJ2-2; a possible D gene is TRBD2 (5 bases). V was cut by 5 bases and J by 1 base, with 11 bases left in between. Germline V gene data show CDR1 as SNHLY and CDR2 as FYNNEI. CDR3 length: 15 amino acids. The CDR3 loop reads CASSSLTKNTGELFF. The CDR3 DNA follows: TGTGCCAGCAGTTCACTGACTAAGAACACCGGGGAGCTGTTTTTT.

This clone was detected only once. The chain uses TRBV5-3 and TRBJ2-2; TRBD2 might be the D (6 bases). TRBV5-3 is identified as an open reading frame with a role that is uncertain. The CDR3 loop spans 17 amino acids. The ends were cut back, 6 bases at V and 5 bases at J, with 23 bases in the middle. The CDR3 loop reads CARTPRGASEGTGELFF. The CDR3 DNA follows: TGTGCCAGAACCCCCCGAGGGGCTAGCGAAGGAACCGGGGAGCTGTTTTTT.

This chain connects TRBV5-4 to TRBJ2-1; 11 bases align to TRBD1. V lost 4 bases and J lost 8; bases outside the gene matches: 8. Germline values: CDR1 SGHNT, CDR2 YYREEE (reference sequence). This CDR3 is built from 15 residues. The CDR3 region is CASSLGQGARDEQFF. The CDR3 DNA follows: TGTGCCAGCAGCCTAGGACAGGGGGCGCGCGATGAGCAGTTCTTC.

This clone showed up just a few times. The chain has TRBV6-6 and TRBJ2-7, with TRBD1 matching 8 bases. Germline V gives CDR1 MNHNY, CDR2 SVGAGI (reference sequence). This CDR3 is 14 amino acids long. The J segment lost 2 bases and the V segment lost 6 bases, leaving 6 bases of the junction unmatched. The CDR3: CASSPGTGPYEQYV. DNA of the CDR3: TGTGCCAGCAGCCCCGGGACAGGCCCCTACGAGCAGTACGTC.

V is TRBV7-2 and J is TRBJ2-7; 10 bases match TRBD2. V shed 5 bases and J 5 bases; nucleotides not matched to a gene: 9. Per germline, CDR1 SGHTA and CDR2 FQGNSA. The CDR3 totals 15 residues. The CDR3 protein is CASSPRASGSHEQYV. The CDR3 nucleotides are TGTGCCAGCAGCCCCCGGGCTAGCGGGAGTCACGAGCAGTACGTC.

The rearrangement links TRBV29-1 to TRBJ2-5; D is undetermined. The CDR3 has 13 amino acids. Trimming shortened V by 0 bases and J by 5 bases, and 10 bases separated the two germline ends. CDR1 is SQVTM and CDR2 is ANQGSEA in the germline V gene. This chain's CDR3 is CSVEDGVGETQYF. DNA for the CDR3: TGCAGCGTTGAAGACGGAGTTGGGGAGACCCAGTACTTC. Based on the CDR3 plus reference TRBV29-1 and TRBJ2-5, the full variable domain is SAVISQKPSRDICQRGTSLTIQCQVDSQVTMMFWYRQQPGQSLTLIATANQGSEATYESGFVIDKFPISRPNLTFSTLTVSNMSPEDSSIYLCSVEDGVGETQYFGPGTRLLVL.

The chain has TRBV11-3 and TRBJ2-1, with 10 positions matching TRBD1. V was pared by 4 bases and J by 8 bases, with 8 bases of the junction left unmatched. The length of the CDR3 is 15 residues. CDR1 is SGHNT and CDR2 is YENEEA in the germline V gene. CDR3 in amino acids: CASSSRQGTGDEQFF. In nucleotides, the CDR3 is TGTGCCAGCAGCTCTCGACAGGGGACAGGGGATGAGCAGTTCTTC.

The V and J genes are TRBV5-1 and TRBJ1-1, with no clear D. The CDR3 spans 16 residues. V was shortened by 0 bases and J by 6 bases, with 18 bases between the two germline ends. The germline gives CDR1 SGHRS, CDR2 YFSETQ. The CDR3 loop is CASSLVQSREGSEAFF. The CDR3 nucleotides are TGCGCCAGCAGCTTGGTGCAGTCCCGGGAGGGCTCTGAAGCTTTCTTT.

The CDR3 DNA is TGCGCCAGCAGCTCTCCTTACTGGACTAGCGGGAGTACAGATACGCAGTATTTT. Its translation: CASSSPYWTSGSTDTQYF. J is TRBJ2-3 and V is TRBV5-1, with 13 bases identical to TRBD2. The CDR3 length is 18 residues. From germline, CDR1 is SGHRS and CDR2 YFSETQ. V trimming: 3 bases; J trimming: 3 bases; junction bases outside the gene matches: 10.

V gene TRBV27 combines with J gene TRBJ2-1, with 11 positions matching TRBD1. Germline CDR1 MNHEY, CDR2 SMNVEV (reference sequence). The V segment lost 4 bases and the J segment 7 bases; nucleotides outside the gene matches: 6. The CDR3 consists of 15 residues. The CDR3 here is CASSSPGQGVNEQFF. CDR3 in DNA: TGTGCCAGCAGTTCTCCGGGACAGGGGGTGAATGAGCAGTTCTTC.

The table lists this clone with a count of one. J is TRBJ2-7 and V is TRBV6-1, with 10 bases fitting TRBD1. The germline CDR1 and CDR2 sequences are MNHNS and SASEGT. The trim removed 1 base at V and 3 bases at J, leaving 0 bases unmatched. The CDR3 covers 14 residues. CDR3 sequence reads: CASSEGTGGYEQYF. The CDR3 bases are TGTGCCAGCAGTGAAGGGACAGGGGGCTACGAGCAGTACTTC.

The table lists this clone with a few counts. The chain carries TRBV11-1 and TRBJ1-4; 10 nucleotides align to TRBD1. The CDR3 totals 15 residues. The V gene end was trimmed by 5 bases and the J gene end by 7 bases; junction bases not matched to a gene: 7. Germline V gene lookup returns CDR1 SGHAT and CDR2 FQDESV (reference sequence). As DNA, the CDR3 is TGTGCCAGCAGCGACCGGGACAGGGGCAGTGAAAAACTGTTTTTT. As protein: CASSDRDRGSEKLFF.

V and J are TRBV21-1 and TRBJ2-7; the listed D gene, TRBD2, was not tested against the DNA. TRBV21-1 is classified as a pseudogene. This CDR3 is 14 amino acids long. The CDR3 loop is CASFVGPDFYEQYV. DNA of the CDR3: TGTGCCAGTTTCGTTGGGCCGGACTTTTACGAGCAGTACGTC.

The V gene is TRBV27, the J gene TRBJ2-1; tentative D call: TRBD2 (7 bases). The germline V gene encodes CDR1 MNHEY and CDR2 SMNVEV (reference sequence). The CDR3 contains 15 residues. The V and J ends lost 2 bases and 3 bases respectively, with 11 bases between them. The CDR3 DNA reads TGTGCCAGCAGTTTACGGGGGGCCCTCTACAATGAGCAGTTCTTC. It encodes CASSLRGALYNEQFF.

The chain recombines TRBV30 with TRBJ1-2; D gene uncertain. Deletions cut 6 bases from V and 4 bases from J, with 12 bases between. Germline V gene sequence: CDR1 GTSNPN, CDR2 SVGIG (reference sequence). The CDR3 covers 12 residues. For the CDR3, the DNA is TGTGCCTGCGTCCAGGTTCTCTATGGCTACACCTTC. Amino acids: CACVQVLYGYTF.

The chain has TRBV7-9 and TRBJ1-2; D perhaps matches TRBD1 (5 bases). The CDR3 spans 15 residues. Germline loops: CDR1 SEHNR, CDR2 FQNEAQ (reference sequence). V lost 1 base to trimming and J lost 0 bases, with 9 bases between them. CDR3 sequence (DNA): TGTGCCAGCAGCTTAGGCGACAGTACTAACTATGGCTACACCTTC. As protein: CASSLGDSTNYGYTF.

This clone was observed a few times. The genes are TRBV6-1 and TRBJ2-7; a possible D gene is TRBD1 (6 bases). The CDR3 has 15 residues. Germline values: CDR1 MNHNS, CDR2 SASEGT. V dropped 7 bases and J dropped 0 bases, with 16 bases sitting between them. CDR3 sequence: CASNPDRGSSYEQYF. The CDR3 DNA is TGTGCCAGCAACCCGGACAGAGGTTCCTCCTACGAGCAGTACTTC.